The T cell receptor beta chain described here comes from a study of T cells in pancreatic ductal adenocarcinoma. Sequencing used immunoSEQ multiplex PCR; TCRdb keeps in-frame clones, though not all of them. The sample contains 100,000 or so clones, 90% to 95% of which appear only once. General study points: Mean clonality was around 0.11 in tumors and roughly 0.067 in blood, not significantly different. Results skew toward the minority of patients with early-stage disease. Tumor samples had fewer productive templates and approximately 8-fold fewer unique clonotypes than blood. Enrichment of CD45RO+ effector over naive T cells in tumors may bias clonality.

Germline loops: CDR1 PRHDT, CDR2 FYEKMQ (reference sequence). Trimming took 4 bases from V and 4 from J, leaving 13 bases between them. The CDR3 contains 14 residues. The selected patients with pancreatic ductal adenocarcinoma had surgery but no neoadjuvant therapy. Details on this clone: Its antigen is not identified.

Input material: PBMCs. The chain is built from TRBV13 and TRBJ1-2; no clear D. The receptor comes from a human donor with pancreatic ductal adenocarcinoma. CDR3 nucleotide sequence: TGTGCCAGCAGCTCCTCCCGGGGTTCCTATGGCTACACCTTC. Translating gives CASSSSRGSYGYTF. Full variable domain (missing parts from reference TRBV13 and TRBJ1-2): AAGVIQSPRHLIKEKRETATLKCYPIPRHDTVYWYQQGPGQDPQFLISFYEKMQSDKGSIPDRFSAQQFSDYHSELNMSSLELGDSALYFCASSSSRGSYGYTFGSGTRLTVV.